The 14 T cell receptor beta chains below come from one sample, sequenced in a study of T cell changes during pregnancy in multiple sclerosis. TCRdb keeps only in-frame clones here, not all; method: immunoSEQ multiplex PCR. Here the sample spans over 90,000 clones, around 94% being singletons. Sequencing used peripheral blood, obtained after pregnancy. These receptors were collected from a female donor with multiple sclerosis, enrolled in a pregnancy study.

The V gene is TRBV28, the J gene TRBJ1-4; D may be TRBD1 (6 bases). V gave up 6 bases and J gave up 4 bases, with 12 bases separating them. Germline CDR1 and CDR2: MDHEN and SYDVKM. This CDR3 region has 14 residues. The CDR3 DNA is TGTGCCAGCAGCCGGACAGAGTTTAATGAAAAACTGTTTTTT. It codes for CASSRTEFNEKLFF.

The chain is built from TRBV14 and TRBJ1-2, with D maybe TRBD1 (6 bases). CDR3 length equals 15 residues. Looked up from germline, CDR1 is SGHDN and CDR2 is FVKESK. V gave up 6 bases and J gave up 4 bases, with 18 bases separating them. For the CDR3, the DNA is TGTGCCAGCAGTTCCAGGCAGGGGACGGGCTATGGCTACACCTTC. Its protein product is CASSSRQGTGYGYTF.

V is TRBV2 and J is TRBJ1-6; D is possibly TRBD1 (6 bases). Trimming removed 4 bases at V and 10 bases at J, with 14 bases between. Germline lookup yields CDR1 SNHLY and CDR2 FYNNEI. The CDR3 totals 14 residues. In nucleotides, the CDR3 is TGTGCCAGCAGTGGGGGGGGCGCGAACTCACCCCTCCACTTT. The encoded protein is CASSGGGANSPLHF.

CDR3 nucleotides: TGCGCCAGCAGTGTGACTAGCGCTAAGAGTACGCAGTATTTT. Translating it yields CASSVTSAKSTQYF. This chain links TRBV10-1 with TRBJ2-3; 8 nucleotides line up with TRBD2. This CDR3 has 14 residues. The V and J ends lost 4 bases and 8 bases, in that order; junction bases with no gene match: 8. In germline, CDR1 is WNHNN, CDR2 SYGVQD (reference sequence).

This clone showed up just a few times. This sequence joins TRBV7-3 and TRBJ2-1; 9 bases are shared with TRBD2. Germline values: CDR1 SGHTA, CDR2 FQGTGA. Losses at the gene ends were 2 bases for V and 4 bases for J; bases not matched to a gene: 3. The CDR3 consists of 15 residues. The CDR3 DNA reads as TGTGCCAGCAGCTTACAAGCGGGGGGTTACAATGAGCAGTTCTTC. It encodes CASSLQAGGYNEQFF.

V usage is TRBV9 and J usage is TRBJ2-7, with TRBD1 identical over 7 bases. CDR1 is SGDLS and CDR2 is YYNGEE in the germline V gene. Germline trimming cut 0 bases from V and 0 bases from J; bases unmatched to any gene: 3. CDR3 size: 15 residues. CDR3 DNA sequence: TGTGCCAGCAGCGTAGAAGGGACAGCCTCCTACGAGCAGTACTTC. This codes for CASSVEGTASYEQYF. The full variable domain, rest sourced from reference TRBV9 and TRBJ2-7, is DSGVTQTPKHLITATGQRVTLRCSPRSGDLSVYWYQQSLDQGLQFLIQYYNGEERAKGNILERFSAQQFPDLHSELNLSSLELGDSALYFCASSVEGTASYEQYFGPGTRLTVT.

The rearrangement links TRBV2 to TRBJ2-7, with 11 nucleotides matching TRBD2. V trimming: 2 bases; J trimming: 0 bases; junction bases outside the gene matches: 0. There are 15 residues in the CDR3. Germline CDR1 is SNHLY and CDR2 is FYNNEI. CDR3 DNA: TGTGCCAGCAGTGAAACTAGCGGGAGCTCCTACGAGCAGTACTTC. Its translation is CASSETSGSSYEQYF.

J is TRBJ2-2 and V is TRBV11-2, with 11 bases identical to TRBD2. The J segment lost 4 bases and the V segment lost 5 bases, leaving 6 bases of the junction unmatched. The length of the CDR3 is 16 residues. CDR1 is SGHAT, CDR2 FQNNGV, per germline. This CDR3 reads CASSLSGGASTGELFF. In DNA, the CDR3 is TGTGCCAGCAGCCTTAGCGGGGGGGCGAGCACCGGGGAGCTGTTTTTT.

The CDR3 DNA is TGTGCCAGCAGGGGGGTACTAGCGGGGGGTTCTGAGCAGTACTTC. Residues: CASRGVLAGGSEQYF. The chain couples TRBV27 to TRBJ2-7; 12 bases are a match to TRBD2. The V segment lost 6 bases and the J segment 7 bases; nucleotides outside the gene matches: 10. The CDR3 is made up of 15 amino acids. CDR1 and CDR2 (germline): MNHEY, SMNVEV (reference sequence).

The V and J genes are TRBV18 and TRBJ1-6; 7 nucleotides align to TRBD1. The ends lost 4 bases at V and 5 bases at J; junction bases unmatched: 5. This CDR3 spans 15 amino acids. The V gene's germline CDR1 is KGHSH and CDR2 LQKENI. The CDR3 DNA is TGTGCCAGCTCACTTGGACAGGCCGATAATTCACCCCTCCACTTT. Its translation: CASSLGQADNSPLHF.

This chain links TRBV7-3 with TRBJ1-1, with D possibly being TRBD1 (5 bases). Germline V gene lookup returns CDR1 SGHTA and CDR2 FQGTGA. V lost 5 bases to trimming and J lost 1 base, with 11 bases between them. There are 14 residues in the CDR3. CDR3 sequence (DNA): TGTGCCAGCAGCCTATGGGGGGGGAACACTGAAGCTTTCTTT. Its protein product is CASSLWGGNTEAFF.

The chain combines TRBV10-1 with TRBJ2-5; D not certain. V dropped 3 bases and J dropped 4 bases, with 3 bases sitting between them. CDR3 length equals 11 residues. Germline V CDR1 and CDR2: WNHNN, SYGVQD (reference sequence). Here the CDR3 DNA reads TGCGCCAGCAGTGACGGAGAGACCCAGTACTTC. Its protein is CASSDGETQYF.

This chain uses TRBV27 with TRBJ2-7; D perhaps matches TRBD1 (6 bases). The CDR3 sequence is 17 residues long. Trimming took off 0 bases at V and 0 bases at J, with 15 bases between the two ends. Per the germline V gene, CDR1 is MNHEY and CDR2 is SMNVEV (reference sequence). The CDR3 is CASSLSKTGQSSYEQYF. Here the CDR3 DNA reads TGTGCCAGCAGTTTATCGAAGACAGGCCAAAGCTCCTACGAGCAGTACTTC.

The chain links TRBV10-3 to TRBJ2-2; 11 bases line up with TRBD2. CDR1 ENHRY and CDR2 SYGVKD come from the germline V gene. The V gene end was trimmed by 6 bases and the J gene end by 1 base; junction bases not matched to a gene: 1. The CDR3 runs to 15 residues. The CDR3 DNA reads TGTGCCATCAGCGGGACTAGCGGGAACACCGGGGAGCTGTTTTTT. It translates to CAISGTSGNTGELFF.